Included here is one T cell receptor (beta chain) sequence, with context. This sample is drawn from a study of blood T cell repertoires in COVID-19. Whole-study context: Nucleic acid was either cDNA or gDNA, and it came from T cells, B-cell-depleted T cells, or PBMCs.

TCRdb's table, derived via immunoSEQ multiplex PCR, lists solely in-frame clones and lacks some. The sample has about 160,000 clones; almost 85% are singletons. Germline CDR1 SGHKS, CDR2 YYEKEE (reference sequence). V was pared by 3 bases and J by 2 bases, with 7 bases of the junction left unmatched. This CDR3 spans 15 amino acids. The material sequenced was peripheral blood. This chain joins TRBV5-5 and TRBJ1-1; 7 positions match TRBD1. The sequence was collected from a man aged 40-49 years who had recovered from COVID-19. In DNA, the CDR3 is TGTGCCAGCAGCTCCAGGACAGGTTATAACACTGAAGCTTTCTTT. It yields the protein CASSSRTGYNTEAFF.